Below, 31 T cell receptor beta chains from the same sample are listed, as sequenced in a study of T cell repertoires in cytomegalovirus infection. MiXCR was run by TCRdb on the reads, yielding one entry per CDR3 protein. Of 140,000 to 150,000 distinct CDR3 sequences in the sample, 32% were seen once. Which antigens these TCRs recognize remains unknown. The sample in question was CD8+ T cells from cultured PBMCs, obtained from culture after CMV antigen stimulation. All receptors come from a human donor in good health (CMV status not recorded). Some clones in this sample may be carry-over from other donors' samples.

V usage is TRBV6-5 and J usage is TRBJ2-1; possibly TRBD1 for D (6 bases). The length of the CDR3 is 16 residues. The ends were cut back, 4 bases at V and 9 bases at J, with 22 bases in the middle. CDR1 and CDR2 from the germline V gene are MNHEY and SVGAGI. CDR3 nucleotides: TGTGCCAGCAGTTCTTGGACAGATGCTCCTAGTGCTGAGCAGTTCTTC. The encoded protein is CASSSWTDAPSAEQFF.

This chain joins TRBV2 and TRBJ1-1; unclear D gene. The CDR3 covers 13 residues. Germline CDR1 SNHLY, CDR2 FYNNEI. V lost 7 bases and J lost 4, with 13 bases in between. This CDR3 reads CASKEPFLTEAFF. The CDR3 nucleotides read TGTGCCAGCAAGGAACCCTTTCTCACTGAAGCTTTCTTT.

The chain couples TRBV11-1 to TRBJ2-1, with a possible D match to TRBD2 (5 bases). Trimming cost V 3 bases and J 0 bases, with 12 bases left between them. Germline V gives CDR1 SGHAT, CDR2 FQDESV (reference sequence). CDR3 size: 16 residues. The CDR3 region has the DNA TGTGCCAGCAGCTTTCTAGACTATAGCTCCTACAATGAGCAGTTCTTC. This encodes CASSFLDYSSYNEQFF.

The chain couples TRBV9 to TRBJ2-1, with a weak D call TRBD2 (6 bases). CDR1 is SGDLS and CDR2 is YYNGEE in the germline V gene. The CDR3 runs to 15 residues. V lost 0 bases, J lost 6 bases, and 13 bases lay in between. CDR3 region: CASSVGMGGGNEQFF. The CDR3 DNA is TGTGCCAGCAGCGTAGGAATGGGGGGTGGCAATGAGCAGTTCTTC.

This chain joins TRBV25-1 and TRBJ2-7; 7 bases agree with TRBD1. This CDR3 is built from 16 residues. CDR1 is MGHDK and CDR2 is SYGVNS in the germline V gene. Germline trimming cut 2 bases from V and 4 bases from J; bases unmatched to any gene: 11. Here the CDR3 reads CASSELTVGGYYEQYF. DNA for the CDR3: TGTGCCAGCAGTGAACTTACGGTAGGGGGCTATTACGAGCAGTACTTC.

This clonotype was counted between two and nine times. The chain combines TRBV7-2 with TRBJ2-1, with D uncertain. V was clipped by 1 base and J by 7 bases, with 5 bases between them. CDR1 is SGHTA, CDR2 FQGNSA, per germline. The CDR3 is 12 residues long. The CDR3 DNA sequence: TGTGCCAGCAGCTTAGACTCTAATGAGCAGTTCTTC. Its protein is CASSLDSNEQFF.

The gene calls are TRBV7-7 and TRBJ2-1; TRBD2 agrees at 9 bases. The V gene's germline CDR1 is SSHAT and CDR2 FNYEAQ (reference sequence). The CDR3 has 16 residues. After removal of 1 base from V and 1 base from J, the junction contained 2 bases not matched to a gene. CDR3 nucleotide sequence: TGTGCCAGCAGCTTAGGCGGGGGGGCATCCTACAATGAGCAGTTCTTC. Protein sequence: CASSLGGGASYNEQFF.

This clonotype was detected only a few times. This chain links TRBV4-2 with TRBJ2-1; 11 nucleotides match TRBD2. The CDR3 has 14 residues. V was pared by 3 bases and J by 7 bases, with 2 bases of the junction left unmatched. Germline V lookup: CDR1 LGHNA, CDR2 YNFKEQ. CDR3 protein: CASSQASGGNEQFF. CDR3 nucleotide sequence: TGTGCCAGCAGCCAGGCTAGCGGGGGGAATGAGCAGTTCTTC.

This clonotype was seen only a few times. The rearrangement links TRBV20-1 to TRBJ2-7, with 11 bases fitting TRBD1. V shed 6 bases and J 3 bases; nucleotides not matched to a gene: 10. This CDR3 has 15 residues. From germline, CDR1 is DFQATT and CDR2 SNEGSKA (reference sequence). The CDR3 reads CSANGGTGGFYEQYF. The CDR3 nucleotides read TGCAGTGCCAATGGAGGGACAGGGGGATTCTACGAGCAGTACTTC.

V gene TRBV29-1 combines with J gene TRBJ2-1; 11 positions match TRBD2. This CDR3 is 14 amino acids long. CDR1 and CDR2 from the germline V gene are SQVTM and ANQGSEA. With V trimmed by 2 bases and J by 5 bases, 2 bases remained unmatched. CDR3 nucleotides: TGCAGCGTTGAAACTAGCGGGGGCGACAATGAGCAGTTCTTC. It translates to CSVETSGGDNEQFF.

This sequence joins TRBV12-3 or TRBV12-4 and TRBJ2-5, with D perhaps TRBD2 (5 bases). The CDR3 has 13 amino acids. The ends were cut back, 6 bases at V and 3 bases at J, with 11 bases in the middle. In DNA form, the CDR3 reads TGTGCCAGCAGCATACTCGGGAAAGAGACCCAGTACTTC. Translation: CASSILGKETQYF.

This clonotype was seen at least ten times. The rearrangement links TRBV7-3 to TRBJ2-2, with 7 positions matching TRBD2. Per germline, CDR1 SGHTA and CDR2 FQGTGA. The CDR3 is 12 residues long. The V and J ends lost 8 bases and 6 bases, in that order; junction bases with no gene match: 3. Here the CDR3 DNA reads TGTGCCAGCGCTCGGGGGGCCGGGGAGCTGTTTTTT. It encodes CASARGAGELFF.

This clonotype was seen a few times. The chain couples TRBV4-1 to TRBJ1-5; no reliable D call. V was clipped by 1 base and J by 5 bases, with 9 bases between them. CDR3 length equals 14 residues. The germline CDR1 and CDR2 sequences are MGHRA and YSYEKL. The CDR3 here is CASSQGTEYQPQHF. In DNA, the CDR3 is TGCGCCAGCAGCCAAGGGACGGAATATCAGCCCCAGCATTTT.

This clonotype was observed many times. The chain joins TRBV7-2 to TRBJ2-1, with no clear D. CDR1 and CDR2 (germline): SGHTA, FQGNSA. The CDR3 covers 17 residues. Trimming removed 0 bases from V and 0 bases from J, with 12 bases in between. DNA of the CDR3: TGTGCCAGCAGCTTAGCGCTTTTGGATAGCTCCTACAATGAGCAGTTCTTC. It yields the protein CASSLALLDSSYNEQFF.

This rearrangement joins TRBV2 to TRBJ2-7; no definite D call. Germline assignment: CDR1 SNHLY and CDR2 FYNNEI. The CDR3 totals 15 residues. Trimming left V 4 bases short and J 6 bases short, with 19 bases between. The CDR3 DNA is TGTGCCAGCAGTGTTGCCGCTGCTGGGCCAGGCGAGCAGTACTTC. As protein: CASSVAAAGPGEQYF.

This clonotype was counted only a few times. Just one base apart from a much larger clone, this may be a read error. The chain uses TRBV27 and TRBJ1-5; D call uncertain. The CDR3 is 14 amino acids. CDR1 MNHEY and CDR2 SMNVEV come from the germline V gene (reference sequence). CDR3 DNA: TGTGTCAGCCAGGACTTCTATAGCAATCAGCCCCAGCATTTT. It encodes CVSQDFYSNQPQHF.

The chain links TRBV2 to TRBJ2-5; D unresolved. Per germline, CDR1 SNHLY and CDR2 FYNNEI. The CDR3 covers 11 residues. V lost 2 bases, J lost 5 bases, and 3 bases lay in between. Here the CDR3 reads CASSEIETQYF. For the CDR3, the DNA is TGTGCCAGCAGTGAAATTGAGACCCAGTACTTC.

This clonotype was seen many times. This chain uses TRBV7-8 with TRBJ2-4; D perhaps matches TRBD1 (5 bases). CDR3 length: 15 amino acids. Germline V lookup: CDR1 SGHVS, CDR2 FQNEAQ. Trimming stripped 1 base from V and 3 bases from J, with 10 bases between. The CDR3 nucleotides are TGTGCCAGCAGCTTAGGTGACAGCCTCAAAAACATTCAGTACTTC. Translating gives CASSLGDSLKNIQYF.

This clonotype was seen only a few times. The chain employs TRBV2 and TRBJ1-1, with TRBD1 identical over 7 bases. The germline gives CDR1 SNHLY, CDR2 FYNNEI. The CDR3 has 12 amino acids. J gave up 10 bases and V 2 bases, and 4 bases lay outside the gene matches. The CDR3 here is CASSEWTGVAFF. The CDR3 nucleotides are TGTGCCAGCAGTGAATGGACAGGCGTAGCTTTCTTT.

This clonotype has more than one count but fewer than ten. The chain joins TRBV12-3 or TRBV12-4 to TRBJ1-5; D may be TRBD1 (5 bases). The CDR3 spans 15 residues. Trimming stripped 5 bases from V and 5 bases from J, with 16 bases between. The CDR3 nucleotides read TGTGCCAGCAGTATGGTCGGGGACGGGGATCAGCCCCAGCATTTT. Amino acid sequence: CASSMVGDGDQPQHF.

The genes are TRBV28 and TRBJ2-7; TRBD1 aligns across 7 bases. The trim removed 5 bases at V and 0 bases at J, leaving 1 base unmatched. In germline, CDR1 is MDHEN, CDR2 SYDVKM. The CDR3 totals 13 residues. CDR3 in amino acids: CASSGTVSYEQYF. CDR3 coding DNA: TGTGCCAGCAGTGGGACAGTCTCCTACGAGCAGTACTTC.

V is TRBV6-1 and J is TRBJ1-2; D is ambiguous. The CDR3 runs 12 residues. Germline V gene sequence: CDR1 MNHNS, CDR2 SASEGT. Trimming took off 1 base at V and 3 bases at J, with 3 bases between the two ends. The CDR3, as DNA: TGTGCCAGCAGTGAAGATCACTATGGCTACACCTTC. Residues: CASSEDHYGYTF.

This rearrangement joins TRBV6-5 to TRBJ1-2; tentative D call: TRBD1 (5 bases). V lost 0 bases and J lost 8, with 10 bases in between. Germline V lookup: CDR1 MNHEY, CDR2 SVGAGI. This CDR3 comprises 13 residues. CDR3 nucleotide sequence: TGTGCCAGCAGTTACTCTGGGGCGCTCGGCTACACCTTC. Translated, it gives CASSYSGALGYTF.

This clonotype was found a few times. CDR3 sequence: CASTFRGSQETQYF. In nucleotides, the CDR3 is TGTGCCAGCACCTTTAGAGGCAGCCAAGAGACCCAGTACTTC. The V gene is TRBV2, the J gene TRBJ2-5; D ambiguous. The length of the CDR3 is 14 residues. V lost 7 bases and J 1 base, leaving 13 bases between the germline ends. Germline assignment: CDR1 SNHLY and CDR2 FYNNEI.

This clonotype occurred many times. This chain connects TRBV11-3 to TRBJ1-2; TRBD1 might be the D (5 bases). The V and J ends lost 1 base and 4 bases respectively, with 40 bases between them. This CDR3 region has 24 residues. The germline gives CDR1 SGHNT, CDR2 YENEEA. For the CDR3, the DNA is TGTGCCAGCAGCTTAGTGGTGCTTTTCATAACCGGAGTCGATTGGAGAACAGGACCCTATGGCTACACCTTC. This sequence encodes CASSLVVLFITGVDWRTGPYGYTF.

This clonotype was found a few times. The chain employs TRBV7-9 and TRBJ1-1, with TRBD1 as a possible D gene (5 bases). The CDR3 spans 15 residues. CDR1 is SEHNR and CDR2 is FQNEAQ in the germline V gene (reference sequence). V was trimmed by 1 base and J by 1 base, leaving 10 bases between them. DNA of the CDR3: TGTGCCAGCAGCTTAGTAACAGGAGAGAACACTGAAGCTTTCTTT. Its translation: CASSLVTGENTEAFF.

The rearrangement links TRBV28 to TRBJ2-1; D remains unclear. Deletions cut 5 bases from V and 4 bases from J, with 15 bases between. CDR1 is MDHEN, CDR2 SYDVKM, per germline. The CDR3 length is 15 residues. CDR3 loop: CASSPPAETYNEQFF. The CDR3 DNA follows: TGTGCCAGCAGTCCACCGGCGGAAACTTACAATGAGCAGTTCTTC.

This clonotype was seen only a few times. V gene TRBV7-6 combines with J gene TRBJ2-7; the match to TRBD2 covers 9 bases. Germline V CDR1 and CDR2: SGHVS, FNYEAQ. This CDR3 contains 13 residues. J gave up 3 bases and V 3 bases, and 0 bases lay outside the gene matches. CDR3 in amino acids: CASSFSGGYEQYF. The CDR3 coding sequence is TGTGCCAGCAGCTTTAGCGGGGGCTACGAGCAGTACTTC.

This clonotype has only a few counts. This sequence joins TRBV15 and TRBJ2-1; D not resolved. This CDR3 has 12 residues. Germline CDR1 and CDR2: LNHNV and YYDKDF (reference sequence). Trimming took off 5 bases at V and 5 bases at J, with 7 bases between the two ends. CDR3 in amino acids: CATSVVNNEQFF. In nucleotides, the CDR3 is TGTGCCACCAGCGTTGTAAACAATGAGCAGTTCTTC.

The genes are TRBV7-9 and TRBJ2-1; 11 nucleotides line up with TRBD2. V shed 8 bases and J 5 bases; nucleotides not matched to a gene: 11. Germline CDR1 SEHNR, CDR2 FQNEAQ (reference sequence). The CDR3 spans 16 residues. The CDR3 loop reads CASVSTGTSGNNEQFF. In DNA form, the CDR3 reads TGTGCCAGCGTCTCCACCGGGACTAGCGGTAACAATGAGCAGTTCTTC.

The rearrangement uses TRBV11-2 and TRBJ1-4, with 8 bases identical to TRBD1. The CDR3 extends over 17 amino acids. Germline V gene sequence: CDR1 SGHAT, CDR2 FQNNGV. V lost 1 base and J lost 6; bases outside the gene matches: 10. This chain's CDR3 is CASSLGTTGGSYEKLFF. CDR3 sequence (DNA): TGTGCCAGCAGCTTAGGGACAACAGGGGGTAGTTATGAAAAACTGTTTTTT. Full variable domain (remainder filled in from reference TRBV11-2 and TRBJ1-4): EAGVAQSPRYKIIEKRQSVAFWCNPISGHATLYWYQQILGQGPKLLIQFQNNGVVDDSQLPKDRFSAERLKGVDSTLKIQPAKLEDSAVYLCASSLGTTGGSYEKLFFGSGTQLSVL.